The next 20 T cell receptor beta chains were all read from a single sample in a study of human T cells and chemical hapten exposure. Time point here: patch test 2, 6 weeks after DPC sensitization. Treatment described: therapeutic diphenylcyclopropenone sensitization with weekly scalp DPC. TCRdb ran MiXCR on the RACE reads and lists one entry per CDR3 protein. This sample has about 82,000 distinct CDR3 sequences, with approximately 7% found just once. This material consisted of whole blood, taken in connection with sensitization to the hapten diphenylcyclopropenone (DPC). These receptors all come from a woman in her thirties with alopecia areata. Some clones in this sample may be carry-over from other donors' samples.

The chain is built from TRBV5-1 and TRBJ2-2; TRBD1 or TRBD2 may be the D gene (6 bases each). V lost 0 bases and J 4 bases, leaving 13 bases between the germline ends. The CDR3 sequence is 16 residues long. Per the germline V gene, CDR1 is SGHRS and CDR2 is YFSETQ. CDR3 DNA: TGCGCCAGCAGCTTGGAGCCGGGGGCGTTCACCGGGGAGCTGTTTTTT. It codes for CASSLEPGAFTGELFF.

This chain joins TRBV5-1 and TRBJ1-1; TRBD1 agrees at 7 bases. The CDR3 has 13 amino acids. V was clipped by 6 bases and J by 5 bases; unmatched bases: 7. Germline loops: CDR1 SGHRS, CDR2 YFSETQ. CDR3 sequence: CASTHRGGTEAFF. CDR3 in DNA: TGCGCCAGCACTCACAGGGGTGGGACTGAAGCTTTCTTT.

This clonotype was detected many times. This CDR3 reads CASRMGLRGTGQNNSPLHF. The CDR3 nucleotides read TGTGCCAGTAGGATGGGGCTTCGTGGGACGGGACAGAATAATTCACCCCTCCACTTT. V is TRBV19 and J is TRBJ1-6; 7 nucleotides agree with TRBD1. The CDR3 spans 19 residues. V lost 6 bases and J lost 5; bases outside the gene matches: 19. In germline, CDR1 is LNHDA, CDR2 SQIVND (reference sequence).

This clonotype was seen only a few times. This sequence joins TRBV29-1 and TRBJ1-5; D remains ambiguous. Germline loops: CDR1 SQVTM, CDR2 ANQGSEA. V was pared by 5 bases and J by 4 bases, with 9 bases between. This CDR3 contains 12 residues. CDR3 sequence: CSVTDGNQPQHF. CDR3 DNA: TGCAGCGTTACCGACGGTAATCAGCCCCAGCATTTT.

This clonotype occurred a few times. The chain uses TRBV30 and TRBJ1-2; no clear D. The CDR3 loop spans 13 amino acids. Looked up from germline, CDR1 is GTSNPN and CDR2 is SVGIG (reference sequence). Trimming took off 2 bases at V and 5 bases at J, with 12 bases between the two ends. The CDR3 sequence: CAWSISHPYGYTF. The CDR3, as DNA: TGTGCCTGGAGTATCAGTCATCCGTATGGCTACACCTTC.

The rearrangement joins TRBV10-3 to TRBJ1-1; D is uncertain. V was clipped by 3 bases and J by 0 bases, with 8 bases between them. Looked up from germline, CDR1 is ENHRY and CDR2 is SYGVKD. This CDR3 is 14 amino acids long. CDR3 nucleotide sequence: TGTGCCATCAGTGATGGGGATATGAACACTGAAGCTTTCTTT. This codes for CAISDGDMNTEAFF.

This clonotype appeared many times. The chain links TRBV12-3 or TRBV12-4 to TRBJ1-2; D ambiguous. The CDR3 sequence is 15 residues long. The germline V and J ends were trimmed by 2 bases and 2 bases, with 12 bases remaining between them. The CDR3 loop is CASSLRPDRNYGYTF. CDR3 bases: TGTGCCAGCAGTTTACGGCCGGACCGGAACTATGGCTACACCTTC.

This clonotype came up many times. V usage is TRBV20-1 and J usage is TRBJ2-1; TRBD2 aligns across 8 bases. The length of the CDR3 is 15 residues. Germline V lookup: CDR1 DFQATT, CDR2 SNEGSKA (reference sequence). Germline trimming cut 5 bases from V and 7 bases from J; bases unmatched to any gene: 13. Here the CDR3 reads CSAEGPGGRMNEQFF. The CDR3 bases are TGCAGTGCTGAAGGACCGGGGGGGCGTATGAATGAGCAGTTCTTC.

This clonotype was observed at least ten times. V is TRBV12-3 or TRBV12-4 and J is TRBJ1-1; the D gene is possibly TRBD1 (6 bases). There are 15 residues in the CDR3. V was trimmed by 5 bases and J by 5 bases, leaving 18 bases between them. CDR3 residues: CASSIGQTGETEAFF. CDR3 sequence (DNA): TGTGCCAGCAGTATTGGACAGACCGGGGAAACTGAAGCTTTCTTT.

This clonotype was observed at least ten times. The genes are TRBV7-2 and TRBJ1-4; 8 bases are shared with TRBD1. The CDR3 is made up of 15 amino acids. V was pared by 1 base and J by 7 bases, with 5 bases of the junction left unmatched. Germline CDR1 is SGHTA and CDR2 is FQGNSA. The DNA for the CDR3 is TGTGCCAGCAGCTTAGGCAGGACAGGGAGTGAAAAACTGTTTTTT. This codes for CASSLGRTGSEKLFF.

This clonotype was seen a handful of times. The chain carries TRBV9 and TRBJ1-1, with 8 bases fitting TRBD1. The CDR3 has 13 amino acids. The trim removed 0 bases at V and 9 bases at J, leaving 4 bases unmatched. CDR1 is SGDLS and CDR2 is YYNGEE in the germline V gene. In nucleotides, the CDR3 is TGTGCCAGCAGCGTAGGGGGGACAGGAAAAGCTTTCTTT. Translating gives CASSVGGTGKAFF.

This clonotype was recorded at least ten times. This chain links TRBV20-1 with TRBJ1-3; 7 bases are shared with TRBD1. The V segment lost 4 bases and the J segment 9 bases; nucleotides outside the gene matches: 6. This CDR3 contains 12 residues. CDR1 is DFQATT and CDR2 is SNEGSKA in the germline V gene (reference sequence). The CDR3 DNA reads TGCAGTGCTACTAATCAGGGGGGCACCATATATTTT. It is translated as CSATNQGGTIYF.

This clonotype was seen at least ten times. The chain recombines TRBV29-1 with TRBJ1-1, with D uncertain. The CDR3 length is 11 residues. Looked up from germline, CDR1 is SQVTM and CDR2 is ANQGSEA. Trimming pared 8 bases from V and 1 base from J, leaving 8 bases between. CDR3 region: CSSSGNTEAFF. The CDR3, as DNA: TGCAGCAGCTCGGGGAACACTGAAGCTTTCTTT.

This clonotype was picked up many times. The J gene is TRBJ2-3, the V gene TRBV29-1, with 7 bases lining up with TRBD2. V was clipped by 7 bases and J by 2 bases; unmatched bases: 6. This CDR3 contains 13 residues. Germline V gene data show CDR1 as SQVTM and CDR2 as ANQGSEA. CDR3 protein: CSGTSAVTDTQYF. The CDR3 region has the DNA TGCAGCGGCACTAGCGCGGTCACAGATACGCAGTATTTT.

This clonotype was counted ten times or more. For the CDR3, the DNA is TGTGCCAGCAGCTTAGTGGCAGCCTACTACGAGCAGTACTTC. It codes for CASSLVAAYYEQYF. This sequence joins TRBV7-9 and TRBJ2-7; D not certain. The V gene's germline CDR1 is SEHNR and CDR2 FQNEAQ (reference sequence). The CDR3 contains 14 residues. With 1 base removed from V and 3 bases from J, the gap between germline ends came to 10 bases.

This clonotype came up many times. The chain links TRBV6-5 to TRBJ2-1; D unclear. Germline V CDR1 and CDR2: MNHEY, SVGAGI. V lost 2 bases to trimming and J lost 10 bases, with 6 bases between them. The CDR3 sequence is 11 residues long. Here the CDR3 reads CASSYAGEQFF. In DNA form, the CDR3 reads TGTGCCAGCAGTTACGCAGGCGAGCAGTTCTTC.

This clonotype was seen more than once but under ten times. V is TRBV5-1 and J is TRBJ2-5; 8 nucleotides match TRBD1. Germline V gives CDR1 SGHRS, CDR2 YFSETQ. The V and J ends lost 1 base and 1 base, in that order; junction bases with no gene match: 3. The CDR3 sequence is 15 residues long. The CDR3 is CASSLPGTGQETQYF. In DNA form, the CDR3 reads TGCGCCAGCAGCTTGCCCGGGACAGGCCAAGAGACCCAGTACTTC.

Concerning this clonotype itself: Possible read error: a much larger clone is one base away. The chain is built from TRBV29-1 and TRBJ1-1, with 9 bases fitting TRBD1. V lost 8 bases, J lost 0 bases, and 16 bases stayed unmatched. The CDR3 is made up of 17 amino acids. The germline gives CDR1 SQVTM, CDR2 ANQGSEA. The CDR3 sequence is CSSQGDTGQGLNTEAFF. The DNA for the CDR3 is TGCAGCTCCCAGGGGGATACGGGACAGGGATTGAACACTGAAGCTTTCTTT.

This clonotype was picked up many times. The CDR3 reads CASSLDRDNEQFF. In DNA form, the CDR3 reads TGTGCCAGCAGCTTGGACAGGGACAATGAGCAGTTCTTC. The V call is TRBV7-9, the J call TRBJ2-1; TRBD1 aligns across 8 bases. This CDR3 is 13 amino acids long. Germline V gene data show CDR1 as SEHNR and CDR2 as FQNEAQ (reference sequence). The V gene end was trimmed by 3 bases and the J gene end by 5 bases; junction bases not matched to a gene: 0.

The chain is built from TRBV20-1 and TRBJ1-1; D unclear. V shed 0 bases and J shed 6 bases, with 14 bases lying between them. Germline CDR1 and CDR2: DFQATT and SNEGSKA (reference sequence). The CDR3 spans 14 residues. The chain's CDR3 is CSARDGGGFPEAFF. The CDR3 bases are TGCAGTGCTAGAGATGGTGGAGGGTTCCCTGAAGCTTTCTTT.